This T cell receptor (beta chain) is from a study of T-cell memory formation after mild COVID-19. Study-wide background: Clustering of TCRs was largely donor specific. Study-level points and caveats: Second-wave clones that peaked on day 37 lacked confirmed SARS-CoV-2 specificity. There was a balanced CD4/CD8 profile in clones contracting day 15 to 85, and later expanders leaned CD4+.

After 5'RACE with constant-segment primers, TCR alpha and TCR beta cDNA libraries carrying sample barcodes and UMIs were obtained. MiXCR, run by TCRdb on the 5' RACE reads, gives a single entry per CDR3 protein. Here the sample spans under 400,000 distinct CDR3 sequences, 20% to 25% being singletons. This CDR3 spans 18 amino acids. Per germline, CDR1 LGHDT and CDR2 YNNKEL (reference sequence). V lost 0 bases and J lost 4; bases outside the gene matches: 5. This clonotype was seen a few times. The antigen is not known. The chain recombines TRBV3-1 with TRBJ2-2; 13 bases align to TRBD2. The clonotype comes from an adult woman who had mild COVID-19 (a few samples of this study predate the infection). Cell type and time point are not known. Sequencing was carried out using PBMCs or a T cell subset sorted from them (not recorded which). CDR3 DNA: TGTGCCAGCAGCCAAGATCTACTAGCGGGAGGGGTCACCGGGGAGCTGTTTTTT. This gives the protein CASSQDLLAGGVTGELFF.